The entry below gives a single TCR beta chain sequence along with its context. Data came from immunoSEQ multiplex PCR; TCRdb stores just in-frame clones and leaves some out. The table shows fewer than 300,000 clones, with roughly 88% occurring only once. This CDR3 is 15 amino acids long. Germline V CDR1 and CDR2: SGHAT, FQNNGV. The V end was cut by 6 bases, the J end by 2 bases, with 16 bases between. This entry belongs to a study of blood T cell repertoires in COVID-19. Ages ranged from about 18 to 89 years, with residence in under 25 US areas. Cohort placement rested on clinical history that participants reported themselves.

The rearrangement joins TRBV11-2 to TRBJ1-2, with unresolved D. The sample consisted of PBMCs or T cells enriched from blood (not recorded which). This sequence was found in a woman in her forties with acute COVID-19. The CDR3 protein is CASRPLPGLNYGYTF. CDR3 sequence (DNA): TGTGCCAGCAGACCTCTACCCGGACTGAACTATGGCTACACCTTC.